These T cell receptor beta chains were read from a single sample in a study of T cell repertoires in cytomegalovirus infection. A single record per CDR3 protein comes from TCRdb applying MiXCR to the reads. The sample has around 800,000 distinct CDR3 sequences, 32% seen once. The antigens of these receptors remain unknown. The sequencing here drew on cultured CD8+ T cells from PBMCs, taken from culture after CMV antigen stimulation. The origin of the receptors is a human donor in good health (CMV status not recorded). Some clones in this sample may be carry-over from other donors' samples. The CDR3 runs from the conserved cysteine through the conserved F or W. A D gene is named only where the DNA matches it firmly. Size values are once, few and many counts, or a class for expanded clones, and some rows have none.

v_call: TRBV2
d_call: -
clone_size: -
j_call: TRBJ2-7
cdr3_nt: TGTGCCAGCAAAGGCCCAGGCACCTACGAGCAGTACTTC
cdr3_aa: CASKGPGTYEQYF

v_call: TRBV12-3/TRBV12-4
d_call: -
clone_size: many
j_call: TRBJ1-5
cdr3_nt: TGTGCCAGCAGGATGGAGGGCAATCAGCCCCAGCATTTT
cdr3_aa: CASRMEGNQPQHF

v_call: TRBV6-2/TRBV6-3
d_call: -
clone_size: -
j_call: TRBJ2-7
cdr3_nt: TGTGCCAGCAGCAGGGCGTACGAGCAGTACTTC
cdr3_aa: CASSRAYEQYF

v_call: TRBV2
d_call: TRBD1
clone_size: -
j_call: TRBJ2-1
cdr3_nt: TGTGCCAGCTTCCCGGGACAGGGTAGAAATGAGCAGTTCTTC
cdr3_aa: CASFPGQGRNEQFF

v_call: TRBV10-3
d_call: TRBD1
clone_size: -
j_call: TRBJ1-4
cdr3_nt: TGTGCCATCAGTGAGGGAAGGACAGGGAATATGTGGACTAATGAAAAACTGTTTTTT
cdr3_aa: CAISEGRTGNMWTNEKLFF

v_call: TRBV25-1
d_call: TRBD1
clone_size: -
j_call: TRBJ1-2
cdr3_nt: TGTGCCAGCAGTGGGGGACAGGGGCTAGCCTATGGCTACACCTTC
cdr3_aa: CASSGGQGLAYGYTF

v_call: TRBV2
d_call: TRBD2
clone_size: -
j_call: TRBJ2-5
cdr3_nt: TGTGCCGGAAAGCGGGGGTACGGAGAGACCCAGTACTTC
cdr3_aa: CAGKRGYGETQYF

v_call: TRBV2
d_call: -
clone_size: -
j_call: TRBJ1-1
cdr3_nt: TGTGCCAGCAGTGAAAAATACGGATTTCCTAACACTGAAGCTTTCTTT
cdr3_aa: CASSEKYGFPNTEAFF

v_call: TRBV9
d_call: -
clone_size: many
j_call: TRBJ2-1
cdr3_nt: TGTGCCAGCAGCCATAGCAATGAGCAGTTCTTC
cdr3_aa: CASSHSNEQFF

v_call: TRBV11-3
d_call: -
clone_size: few
j_call: TRBJ2-2
cdr3_nt: TGTGCCAGCAGTTTCGGGGGGCCGGGCACCGGGGAGCTGTTTTTT
cdr3_aa: CASSFGGPGTGELFF

v_call: TRBV5-6
d_call: -
clone_size: -
j_call: TRBJ1-6
cdr3_nt: TGTGCCAGCAGCCCTATAAACAGGGATTCACCCCTCCACTTT
cdr3_aa: CASSPINRDSPLHF

v_call: TRBV6-2/TRBV6-3
d_call: TRBD2
clone_size: -
j_call: TRBJ2-1
cdr3_nt: TGTGCCAGCAGTTACCTGGGACTAGCGTTGGATGAGCAGTTCTTC
cdr3_aa: CASSYLGLALDEQFF

v_call: TRBV7-9
d_call: -
clone_size: few
j_call: TRBJ2-5
cdr3_nt: TGTGCCAGCAGCCACCATCAACAAGAGACCCAGTACTTC
cdr3_aa: CASSHHQQETQYF

v_call: TRBV4-1
d_call: -
clone_size: many
j_call: TRBJ1-1
cdr3_nt: TGCGCCAGCAGCCAAGTACACAGAAAGAACACTGAAGCTTTCTTT
cdr3_aa: CASSQVHRKNTEAFF

v_call: TRBV27
d_call: -
clone_size: -
j_call: TRBJ2-1
cdr3_nt: TGTGCCAGCAGCCGTACGCCGGCCTCCGCATACAATGAGCAGTTCTTC
cdr3_aa: CASSRTPASAYNEQFF

v_call: TRBV4-1
d_call: TRBD1
clone_size: few
j_call: TRBJ1-2
cdr3_nt: TGCGCCAGCAGCCAAGTGGGGACAGGGCTAATCTATGGCTACACCTTC
cdr3_aa: CASSQVGTGLIYGYTF

v_call: TRBV10-3
d_call: TRBD1
clone_size: -
j_call: TRBJ1-1
cdr3_nt: TGTGCCATCAGTGATCCGACAGGGGGGAACACTGAAGCTTTCTTT
cdr3_aa: CAISDPTGGNTEAFF

v_call: TRBV4-3
d_call: -
clone_size: -
j_call: TRBJ2-3
cdr3_nt: TGCGCCAGCAGCCAAGATCCCACAGTCTCAGATACGCAGTATTTT
cdr3_aa: CASSQDPTVSDTQYF

v_call: TRBV6-6
d_call: TRBD1
clone_size: few
j_call: TRBJ2-7
cdr3_nt: TGTGCCAGCAGTTACTTTTCCGGGACAGGGAATGCCTACGAGCAGTACTTC
cdr3_aa: CASSYFSGTGNAYEQYF

v_call: TRBV2
d_call: -
clone_size: -
j_call: TRBJ1-5
cdr3_nt: TGTGCCAGCACAGGGGCCAGATTCCGTCAGCCCCAGCATTTT
cdr3_aa: CASTGARFRQPQHF

v_call: TRBV27
d_call: -
clone_size: -
j_call: TRBJ1-6
cdr3_nt: TGTGCCAGCAGTTTGACAGGTGGAGGTGGTTCACCCCTCCACTTT
cdr3_aa: CASSLTGGGGSPLHF

v_call: TRBV12-3/TRBV12-4
d_call: TRBD1
clone_size: -
j_call: TRBJ2-2
cdr3_nt: TGTGTCAGCAGACCTGGACAGGGCTGGGACACCGGGGAGCTGTTTTTT
cdr3_aa: CVSRPGQGWDTGELFF

v_call: TRBV27
d_call: -
clone_size: many
j_call: TRBJ2-1
cdr3_nt: TGTGCCAGCAGCTTATCGAGCAATGAGCAGTTCTTC
cdr3_aa: CASSLSSNEQFF

v_call: TRBV7-8
d_call: -
clone_size: -
j_call: TRBJ1-2
cdr3_nt: TGTGCCAGCAGCTTATATGGAGAAAATAACTATGGCTACACCTTC
cdr3_aa: CASSLYGENNYGYTF

v_call: TRBV3-1
d_call: TRBD1
clone_size: few
j_call: TRBJ2-2
cdr3_nt: TGTGCCAGCAGACCAACCCCCGGGACAGGGGAAAACACCGGGGAGCTGTTTTTT
cdr3_aa: CASRPTPGTGENTGELFF

v_call: TRBV28
d_call: -
clone_size: -
j_call: TRBJ2-1
cdr3_nt: TGTGCCAGCAGTACTACGCTCCGACTCGGCGCCTCCTACAATGAGCAGTTCTTC
cdr3_aa: CASSTTLRLGASYNEQFF

v_call: TRBV7-6
d_call: TRBD1
clone_size: many
j_call: TRBJ2-1
cdr3_nt: TGTGCCAGCAGCTCGACAGGGGATGAGCAGTTCTTC
cdr3_aa: CASSSTGDEQFF

v_call: TRBV2
d_call: -
clone_size: few
j_call: TRBJ2-5
cdr3_nt: TGTGCCAGCTCCCCCTTTGACTCTACTATACAAGAGACCCAGTACTTC
cdr3_aa: CASSPFDSTIQETQYF

v_call: TRBV6-1
d_call: -
clone_size: -
j_call: TRBJ2-7
cdr3_nt: TGTGCCAGCACCCCCTCAGAGGGGGTCCCCTACGAGCAGTACTTC
cdr3_aa: CASTPSEGVPYEQYF

v_call: TRBV7-9
d_call: TRBD1
clone_size: few
j_call: TRBJ2-1
cdr3_nt: TGTGCCAGCAGCAACCGGACAGGGGGCGATGAGCAGTTCTTC
cdr3_aa: CASSNRTGGDEQFF

v_call: TRBV7-2
d_call: -
clone_size: many
j_call: TRBJ2-7
cdr3_nt: TGTGCCAGCAGCTTAGCCCCAGGGTTTTACGAGCAGTACTTC
cdr3_aa: CASSLAPGFYEQYF

v_call: TRBV29-1
d_call: TRBD2
clone_size: few
j_call: TRBJ2-1
cdr3_nt: TGCAGCGTGGCGCTAGCGGGGAACAATGAGCAGTTCTTC
cdr3_aa: CSVALAGNNEQFF

v_call: TRBV12-3/TRBV12-4
d_call: -
clone_size: -
j_call: TRBJ1-1
cdr3_nt: TGTGCCAGCAGTTTTTCCCATACGGGGAGCACTGAAGCTTTCTTT
cdr3_aa: CASSFSHTGSTEAFF

v_call: TRBV15
d_call: -
clone_size: -
j_call: TRBJ2-5
cdr3_nt: TGTGCCACCAGCGACTGGGACGCCCGGGAGACCCAGTACTTC
cdr3_aa: CATSDWDARETQYF

v_call: TRBV5-6
d_call: TRBD2
clone_size: -
j_call: TRBJ2-5
cdr3_nt: TGTGCCAGCATGCTTATACGGGGGGGTCAGACCCAGTACTTC
cdr3_aa: CASMLIRGGQTQYF

v_call: TRBV4-1
d_call: -
clone_size: -
j_call: TRBJ2-1
cdr3_nt: TGCGCCAGCAGCCAAGGGACTTTAGGAACCTTTTCCTACAATGAGCAGTTCTTC
cdr3_aa: CASSQGTLGTFSYNEQFF

v_call: TRBV5-6
d_call: TRBD1
clone_size: -
j_call: TRBJ2-2
cdr3_nt: TGTGCCAGCAGCCTAGGGACAGGGTTCACCGGGGAGCTGTTTTTT
cdr3_aa: CASSLGTGFTGELFF